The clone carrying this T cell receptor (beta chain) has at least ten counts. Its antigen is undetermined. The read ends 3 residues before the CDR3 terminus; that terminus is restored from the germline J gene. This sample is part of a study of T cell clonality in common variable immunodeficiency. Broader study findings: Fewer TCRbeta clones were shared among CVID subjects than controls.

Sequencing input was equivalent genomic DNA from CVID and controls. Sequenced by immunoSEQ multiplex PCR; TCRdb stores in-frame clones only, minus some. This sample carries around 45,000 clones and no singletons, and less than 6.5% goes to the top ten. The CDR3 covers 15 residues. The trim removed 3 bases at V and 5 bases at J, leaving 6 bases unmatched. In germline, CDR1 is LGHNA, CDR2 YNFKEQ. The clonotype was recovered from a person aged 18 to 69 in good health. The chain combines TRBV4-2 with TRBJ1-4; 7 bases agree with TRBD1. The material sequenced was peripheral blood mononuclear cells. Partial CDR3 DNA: TGTGCCAGCAGCCAGGAACAGGGGTCGAATGAAAAA. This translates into CASSQEQGSNEK. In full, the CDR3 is CASSQEQGSNEKLFF.